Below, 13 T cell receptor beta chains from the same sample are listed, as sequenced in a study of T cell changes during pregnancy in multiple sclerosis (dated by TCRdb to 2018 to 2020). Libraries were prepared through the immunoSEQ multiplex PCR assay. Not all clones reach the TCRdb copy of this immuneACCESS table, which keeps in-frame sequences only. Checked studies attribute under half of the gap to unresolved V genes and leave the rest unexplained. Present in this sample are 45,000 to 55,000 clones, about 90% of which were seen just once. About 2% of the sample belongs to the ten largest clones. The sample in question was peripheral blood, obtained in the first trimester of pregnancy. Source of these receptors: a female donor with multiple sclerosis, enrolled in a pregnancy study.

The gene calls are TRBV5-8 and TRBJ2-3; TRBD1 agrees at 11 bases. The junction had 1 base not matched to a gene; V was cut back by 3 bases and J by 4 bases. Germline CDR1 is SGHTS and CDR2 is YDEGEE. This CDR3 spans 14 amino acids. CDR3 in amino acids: CASSWDRGADTQYF. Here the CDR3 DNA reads TGTGCCAGCAGCTGGGACAGGGGGGCAGATACGCAGTATTTT. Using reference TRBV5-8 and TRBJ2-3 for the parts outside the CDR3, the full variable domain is EAGVTQSPTHLIKTRGQQATLRCSPISGHTSVYWYQQALGLGLQFLLWYDEGEERNRGNFPPRFSGRQFPNYSSELNVNALELEDSALYLCASSWDRGADTQYFGPGTRLTVL.

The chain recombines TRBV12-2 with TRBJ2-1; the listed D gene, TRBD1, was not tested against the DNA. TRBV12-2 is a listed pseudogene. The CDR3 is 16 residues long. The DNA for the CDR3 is TGTGCAAGTCACAACCCACCGGGACAGCCTTACAATGAGCAGTTCTTC. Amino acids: CASHNPPGQPYNEQFF.

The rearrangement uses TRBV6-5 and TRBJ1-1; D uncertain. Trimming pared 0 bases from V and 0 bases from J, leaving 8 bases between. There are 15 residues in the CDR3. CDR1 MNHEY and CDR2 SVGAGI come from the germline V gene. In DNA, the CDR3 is TGTGCCAGCAGTTACTCCATAACAGTGAACACTGAAGCTTTCTTT. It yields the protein CASSYSITVNTEAFF.

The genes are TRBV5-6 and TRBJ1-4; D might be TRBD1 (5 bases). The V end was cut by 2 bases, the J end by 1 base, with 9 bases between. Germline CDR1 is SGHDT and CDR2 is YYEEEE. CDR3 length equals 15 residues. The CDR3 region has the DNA TGTGCCAGCAGCTTTTTCGGGGGAACTAATGAAAAACTGTTTTTT. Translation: CASSFFGGTNEKLFF.

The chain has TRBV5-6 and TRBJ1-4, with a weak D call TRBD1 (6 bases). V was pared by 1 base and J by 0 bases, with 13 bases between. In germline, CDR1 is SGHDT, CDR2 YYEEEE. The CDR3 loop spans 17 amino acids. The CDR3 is CASSLWGGSSTNEKLFF. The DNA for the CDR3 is TGTGCCAGCAGCTTGTGGGGGGGCAGCTCAACTAATGAAAAACTGTTTTTT. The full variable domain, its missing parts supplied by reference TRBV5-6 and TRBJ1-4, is DAGVTQSPTHLIKTRGQQVTLRCSPKSGHDTVSWYQQALGQGPQFIFQYYEEEERQRGNFPDRFSGHQFPNYSSELNVNALLLGDSALYLCASSLWGGSSTNEKLFFGSGTQLSVL.

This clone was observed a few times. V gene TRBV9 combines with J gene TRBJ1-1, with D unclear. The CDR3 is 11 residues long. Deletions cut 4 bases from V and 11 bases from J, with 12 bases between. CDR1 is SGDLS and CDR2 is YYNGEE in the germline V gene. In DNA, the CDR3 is TGTGCCAGCAGCCCGGGTAGGGAGGCTTTCTTT. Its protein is CASSPGREAFF. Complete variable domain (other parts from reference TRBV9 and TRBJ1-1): DSGVTQTPKHLITATGQRVTLRCSPRSGDLSVYWYQQSLDQGLQFLIQYYNGEERAKGNILERFSAQQFPDLHSELNLSSLELGDSALYFCASSPGREAFFGQGTRLTVV.

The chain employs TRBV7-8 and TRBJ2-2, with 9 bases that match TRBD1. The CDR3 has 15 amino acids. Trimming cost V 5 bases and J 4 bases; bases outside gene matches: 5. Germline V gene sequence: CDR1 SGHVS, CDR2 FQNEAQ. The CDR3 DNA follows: TGTGCCAGCAGCCTCGGGACAGGGAGCACCGGGGAGCTGTTTTTT. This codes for CASSLGTGSTGELFF. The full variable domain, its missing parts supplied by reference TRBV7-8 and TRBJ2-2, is GAGVSQSPRYKVAKRGQDVALRCDPISGHVSLFWYQQALGQGPEFLTYFQNEAQLDKSGLPSDRFFAERPEGSVSTLKIQRTQQEDSAVYLCASSLGTGSTGELFFGEGSRLTVL.

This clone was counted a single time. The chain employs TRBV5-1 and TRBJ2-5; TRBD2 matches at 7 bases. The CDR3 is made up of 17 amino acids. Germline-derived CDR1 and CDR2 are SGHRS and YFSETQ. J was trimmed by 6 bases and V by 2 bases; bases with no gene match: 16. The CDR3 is CASSLAGSAGRMQTQYF. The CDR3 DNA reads TGCGCCAGCAGCTTAGCGGGGTCGGCAGGGAGGATGCAGACCCAGTACTTC.

The CDR3 nucleotides read TGTGCCAGTAGTAGACAAAGCCCATACAATGAGCAGTTCTTC. It translates to CASSRQSPYNEQFF. This chain connects TRBV19 to TRBJ2-1; unclear D gene. CDR1 LNHDA and CDR2 SQIVND come from the germline V gene (reference sequence). The ends were cut back, 4 bases at V and 4 bases at J, with 11 bases in the middle. This CDR3 is 14 amino acids long.

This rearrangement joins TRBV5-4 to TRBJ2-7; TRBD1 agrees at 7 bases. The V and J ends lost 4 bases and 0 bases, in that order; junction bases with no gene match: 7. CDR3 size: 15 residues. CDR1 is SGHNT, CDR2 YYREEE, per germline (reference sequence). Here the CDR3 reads CASSGSGTDSYEQYF. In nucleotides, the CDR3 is TGTGCCAGCAGCGGATCCGGGACAGACTCCTACGAGCAGTACTTC.

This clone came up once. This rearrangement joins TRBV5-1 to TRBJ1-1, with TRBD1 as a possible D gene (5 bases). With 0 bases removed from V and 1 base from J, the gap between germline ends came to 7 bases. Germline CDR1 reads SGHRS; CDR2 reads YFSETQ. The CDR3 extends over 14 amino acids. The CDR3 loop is CASSLDGGNTEAFF. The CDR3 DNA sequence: TGCGCCAGCAGCTTGGACGGGGGGAACACTGAAGCTTTCTTT.

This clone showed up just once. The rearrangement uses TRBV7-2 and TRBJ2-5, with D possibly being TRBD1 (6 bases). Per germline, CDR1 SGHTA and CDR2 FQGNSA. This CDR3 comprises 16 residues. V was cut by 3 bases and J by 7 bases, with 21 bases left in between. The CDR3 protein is CASSLDRGTLSGTQYF. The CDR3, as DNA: TGTGCCAGCAGCTTGGATAGGGGGACACTCAGTGGGACCCAGTACTTC. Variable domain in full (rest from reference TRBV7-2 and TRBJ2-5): GAGVSQSPSNKVTEKGKDVELRCDPISGHTALYWYRQSLGQGLEFLIYFQGNSAPDKSGLPSDRFSAERTGGSVSTLTIQRTQQEDSAVYLCASSLDRGTLSGTQYFGPGTRLLVL.

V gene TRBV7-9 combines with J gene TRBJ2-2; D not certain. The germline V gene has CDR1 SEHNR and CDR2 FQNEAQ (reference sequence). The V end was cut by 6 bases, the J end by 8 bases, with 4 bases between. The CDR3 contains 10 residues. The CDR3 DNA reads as TGTGCCAGCAGTTCAGGGGAGCTGTTTTTT. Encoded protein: CASSSGELFF.